This T cell receptor beta chain appears in the sequencing data of a study of blood T cell repertoires in COVID-19. Overall study: COVID-19 samples collected from the United States, Italy and Spain covered acute and convalescent phases.

Germline values: CDR1 SGHTA, CDR2 FQGNSA. Between the trimmed V and J ends, which lost 1 base and 6 bases, there was a span of 15 bases. The CDR3 has 16 amino acids. Authors' analysis steps: Cell counts per sample came from amplifying reference gene primers. Libraries were prepared by immunoSEQ multiplex PCR; TCRdb keeps only in-frame clonotypes and omits some of them. The DNA was the basis for D and trimming; V, J and clone size are from that table. Found here are approximately 330,000 clones, about 90% of them singletons; the top ten hold roughly 10%. The V call is TRBV7-2, the J call TRBJ2-2, with a weak D call TRBD1 (6 bases). This TCR came from a young woman who had recovered from COVID-19. Sequencing was done on a sample of PBMCs or T cells enriched from blood (not recorded which). The CDR3 coding sequence is TGTGCCAGCAGCTTAGAGGGGCACAGGGCGGCCGGGGAGCTGTTTTTT. Protein: CASSLEGHRAAGELFF.